What follows are 12 T cell receptor beta chains derived from one specimen sequenced in a study of T cell repertoires in cytomegalovirus infection. Antigen specificity for these receptors is unknown. From the reads, TCRdb called clonotypes with MiXCR, one entry per CDR3 protein. The sample lists tens of thousands of distinct CDR3 sequences, roughly 20% occurring once. The sample was PBMCs, sequenced either directly or after in vitro stimulation (not recorded which). The source is a human donor in good health (CMV status not recorded). Some clones in this sample may be carry-over from other donors' samples.

This clonotype was seen a handful of times. The CDR3 sequence is CASSPGRRTGWETQYF. The DNA for the CDR3 is TGTGCCAGCAGTCCGGGACGGAGGACGGGGTGGGAGACCCAGTACTTC. The chain recombines TRBV12-3 or TRBV12-4 with TRBJ2-5; D assignment may be TRBD1 or TRBD2 (5 bases each). CDR3 length: 16 residues. Trimming removed 5 bases from V and 5 bases from J, with 21 bases in between.

In this sample, this clonotype turned up many times. The V gene is TRBV7-2, the J gene TRBJ2-7; weak D call: TRBD1 (6 bases). The V end was cut by 1 base, the J end by 3 bases, with 13 bases between. This CDR3 comprises 15 residues. The V gene's germline CDR1 is SGHTA and CDR2 FQGNSA. The CDR3 DNA reads as TGTGCCAGCAGCTTAGATTCAGGGGCCCGCTACGAGCAGTACTTC. Translating gives CASSLDSGARYEQYF.

This chain connects TRBV28 to TRBJ1-2; tentatively, D is TRBD1 (5 bases). The CDR3 is 15 residues long. In germline, CDR1 is MDHEN, CDR2 SYDVKM. V was shortened by 6 bases and J by 6 bases, with 20 bases between the two germline ends. The CDR3 sequence: CASSRVAGTSDGYTF. Written as DNA, the CDR3 is TGTGCCAGCAGCCGGGTCGCGGGGACGTCGGATGGCTACACCTTC.

The chain uses TRBV10-3 and TRBJ1-2, with 8 bases identical to TRBD1. Germline V lookup: CDR1 ENHRY, CDR2 SYGVKD. Unmatched junction bases numbered 3, after V lost 5 bases and J lost 4 bases. The CDR3 extends over 13 amino acids. The CDR3 reads CAISPGTGYGYTF. For the CDR3, the DNA is TGTGCCATCAGTCCCGGGACAGGCTATGGCTACACCTTC.

The genes are TRBV5-1 and TRBJ2-3; TRBD1 agrees at 8 bases. Germline lookup yields CDR1 SGHRS and CDR2 YFSETQ. The CDR3 loop spans 14 amino acids. Trimming removed 4 bases from V and 4 bases from J; junction bases left unmatched: 5. The CDR3 loop reads CASSARQGSDTQYF. The CDR3 region has the DNA TGCGCCAGCAGCGCCCGACAGGGGTCAGATACGCAGTATTTT.

Only a few counts were recorded for this clonotype. V gene TRBV5-1 combines with J gene TRBJ2-3, with 8 bases matching TRBD2. Germline CDR1 is SGHRS and CDR2 is YFSETQ. The J segment lost 3 bases and the V segment lost 4 bases, leaving 7 bases of the junction unmatched. CDR3 length: 15 amino acids. The CDR3 loop is CASSPVAGRTDTQYF. The CDR3, as DNA: TGCGCCAGCAGCCCGGTAGCGGGAAGGACAGATACGCAGTATTTT. Filled out from reference TRBV5-1 and TRBJ2-3, the complete variable domain reads KAGVTQTPRYLIKTRGQQVTLSCSPISGHRSVSWYQQTPGQGLQFLFEYFSETQRNKGNFPGRFSGRQFSNSRSEMNVSTLELGDSALYLCASSPVAGRTDTQYFGPGTRLTVL.

This clonotype appeared a few times. The chain couples TRBV28 to TRBJ2-5; D ambiguous. V was pared by 5 bases and J by 2 bases, with 9 bases between. The germline gives CDR1 MDHEN, CDR2 SYDVKM. CDR3 length: 13 amino acids. This CDR3 is CASSPPSQETQYF. In nucleotides, the CDR3 is TGTGCCAGCAGTCCCCCATCACAAGAGACCCAGTACTTC.

This clonotype was seen at least ten times. The chain uses TRBV7-9 and TRBJ2-3; 8 positions agree with TRBD2. This CDR3 is built from 15 residues. Germline CDR1 SEHNR, CDR2 FQNEAQ (reference sequence). V lost 5 bases, J lost 6 bases, and 10 bases stayed unmatched. CDR3 amino acids: CASSPLSGKGDTQYF. In nucleotides, the CDR3 is TGTGCCAGCAGCCCCCTTAGCGGGAAGGGCGATACGCAGTATTTT.

The V gene is TRBV7-8, the J gene TRBJ2-7; D is perhaps TRBD2 (6 bases). The CDR3 runs 13 residues. CDR1 and CDR2 from the germline V gene are SGHVS and FQNEAQ. The ends were cut back, 7 bases at V and 1 base at J, with 11 bases in the middle. CDR3 DNA sequence: TGTGCCAGCAAAACCGGGAGTTCCTACGAGCAGTACTTC. It translates to CASKTGSSYEQYF.

The chain has TRBV30 and TRBJ1-1, with D possibly being TRBD1 (5 bases). This CDR3 region has 11 residues. Germline CDR1 is GTSNPN and CDR2 is SVGIG (reference sequence). Trimming pared 8 bases from V and 1 base from J, leaving 8 bases between. Here the CDR3 DNA reads TGTGCCGGGGGGAAGAACACTGAAGCTTTCTTT. Protein product: CAGGKNTEAFF.

At least ten counts were recorded for this clonotype. J is TRBJ1-4 and V is TRBV7-2; TRBD1 matches 7 bases. CDR1 and CDR2 from the germline V gene are SGHTA and FQGNSA. The CDR3 runs 16 residues. Trimming at V came to 0 bases and at J to 7 bases, leaving 8 bases not matched to a gene. CDR3 DNA: TGTGCCAGCAGCTTAGCGGTAGCAGGGGGGGGTGAAAAACTGTTTTTT. It translates to CASSLAVAGGGEKLFF.

This clonotype was found many times. The chain recombines TRBV4-1 with TRBJ2-5; a possible D gene is TRBD2 (5 bases). The V end was cut by 1 base, the J end by 4 bases, with 13 bases between. Germline V gene sequence: CDR1 MGHRA, CDR2 YSYEKL. This CDR3 is 15 amino acids long. In DNA form, the CDR3 reads TGCGCCAGCAGCCAAGGACCCAGCGGCGGAGAGACCCAGTACTTC. Protein sequence: CASSQGPSGGETQYF.